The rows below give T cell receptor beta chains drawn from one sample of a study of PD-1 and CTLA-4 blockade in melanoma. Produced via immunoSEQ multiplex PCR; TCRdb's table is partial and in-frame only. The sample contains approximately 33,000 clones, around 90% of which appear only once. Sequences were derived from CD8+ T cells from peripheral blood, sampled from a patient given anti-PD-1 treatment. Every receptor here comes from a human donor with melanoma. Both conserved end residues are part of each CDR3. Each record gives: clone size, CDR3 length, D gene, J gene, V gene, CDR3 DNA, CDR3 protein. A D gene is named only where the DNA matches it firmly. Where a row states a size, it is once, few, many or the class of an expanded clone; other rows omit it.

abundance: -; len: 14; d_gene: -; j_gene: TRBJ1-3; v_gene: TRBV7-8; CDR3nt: TGTGCCAGCAGCCGGTTGGCCTCTGGAAACACCATATATTTT; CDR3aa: CASSRLASGNTIYF
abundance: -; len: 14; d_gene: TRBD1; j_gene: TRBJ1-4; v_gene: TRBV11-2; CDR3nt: TGTGCCAGCAGCCGGACAGGGTATTATGAAAAACTGTTTTTT; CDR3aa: CASSRTGYYEKLFF
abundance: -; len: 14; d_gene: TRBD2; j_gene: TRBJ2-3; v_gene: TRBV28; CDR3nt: TGTGCCAGCAGTCCCAGAGGGAGGGCAGATACGCAGTATTTT; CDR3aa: CASSPRGRADTQYF
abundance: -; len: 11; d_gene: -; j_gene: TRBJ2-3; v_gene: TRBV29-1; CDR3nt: TGCAGCGTTCAAGGGGCAGATACGCAGTATTTT; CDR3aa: CSVQGADTQYF
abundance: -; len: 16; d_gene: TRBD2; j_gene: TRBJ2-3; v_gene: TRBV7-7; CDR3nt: TGTGCCAGCAGCTTAGGGGTGGCGGGGGTGGAAGATACGCAGTATTTT; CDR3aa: CASSLGVAGVEDTQYF
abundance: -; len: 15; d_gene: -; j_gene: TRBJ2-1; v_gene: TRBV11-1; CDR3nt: TGTGCCAGCAGCTTAGTTTGGCCCCCTGACAATGAGCAGTTCTTC; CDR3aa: CASSLVWPPDNEQFF
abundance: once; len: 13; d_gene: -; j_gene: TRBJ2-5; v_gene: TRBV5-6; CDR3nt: TGTGCCAGCAGCTTGGGCAGGGGAGAGACCCAGTACTTC; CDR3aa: CASSLGRGETQYF
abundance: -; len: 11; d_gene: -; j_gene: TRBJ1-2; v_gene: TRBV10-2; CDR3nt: TGCGCCAGCAGTGAAGATAGTGGCTACACCTTC; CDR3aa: CASSEDSGYTF
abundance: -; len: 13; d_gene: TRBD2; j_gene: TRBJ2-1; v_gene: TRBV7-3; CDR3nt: TGTGCCAGCAGCTCCCCGACTAGCTCAGAGCAGTTCTTC; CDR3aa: CASSSPTSSEQFF
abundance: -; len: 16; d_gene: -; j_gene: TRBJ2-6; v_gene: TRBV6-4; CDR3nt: TGTGCCAGCAGTGATACGGGTCACTCTGGGGCCAACGTCCTGACTTTC; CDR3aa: CASSDTGHSGANVLTF
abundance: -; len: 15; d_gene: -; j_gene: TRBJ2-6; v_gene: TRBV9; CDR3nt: TGTGCCAGCAGCCCCCCGGGGTCCGGGGCCAACGTCCTGACTTTC; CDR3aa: CASSPPGSGANVLTF
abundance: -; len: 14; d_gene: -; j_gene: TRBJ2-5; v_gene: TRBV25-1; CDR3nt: TGTGCCAGCAGTGAATCAGGCAGGCAAGAGACCCAGTACTTC; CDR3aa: CASSESGRQETQYF
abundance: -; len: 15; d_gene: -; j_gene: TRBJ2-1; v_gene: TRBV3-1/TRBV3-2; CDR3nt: TGTGCCAGCAGCCAAGCTTACAGGGGGGGCGATGAGCAGTTCTTC; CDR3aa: CASSQAYRGGDEQFF
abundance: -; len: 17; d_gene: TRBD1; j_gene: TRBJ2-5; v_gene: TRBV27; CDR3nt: TGTGCCAGCAGTCCAGGACAGGGAGACCCCTCCTCAGAGACCCAGTACTTC; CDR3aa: CASSPGQGDPSSETQYF
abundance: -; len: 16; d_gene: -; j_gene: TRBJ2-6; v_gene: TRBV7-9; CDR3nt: TGTGCCAGCAGCTTTGTGGACAACTCTGGGGCCAACGTCCTGACTTTC; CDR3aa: CASSFVDNSGANVLTF
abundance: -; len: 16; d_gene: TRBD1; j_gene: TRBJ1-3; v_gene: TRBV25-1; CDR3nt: TGTGCCAGCAGCCCAGGGGGCCTGAGCTCTGGAAACACCATATATTTT; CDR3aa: CASSPGGLSSGNTIYF
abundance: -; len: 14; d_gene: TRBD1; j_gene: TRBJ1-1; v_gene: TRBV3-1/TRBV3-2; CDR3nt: TGTGCCAGCAGCGACCACAGGGGGCGGGCTGAAGCTTTCTTT; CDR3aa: CASSDHRGRAEAFF
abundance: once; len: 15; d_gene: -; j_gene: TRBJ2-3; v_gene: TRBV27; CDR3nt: TGTGCCAGCAGTGAGTCACTAGCCTTGTACGATACGCAGTATTTT; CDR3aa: CASSESLALYDTQYF
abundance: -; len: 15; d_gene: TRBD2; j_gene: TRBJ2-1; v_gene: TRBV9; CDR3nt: TGTGCCAGCAGCGCCCTCAGCGGGGCTTACAATGAGCAGTTCTTC; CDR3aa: CASSALSGAYNEQFF
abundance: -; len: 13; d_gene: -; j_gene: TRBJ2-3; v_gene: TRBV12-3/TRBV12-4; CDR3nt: TGTGCCAGCAGTTTATCGGGTACAGATACGCAGTATTTT; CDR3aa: CASSLSGTDTQYF
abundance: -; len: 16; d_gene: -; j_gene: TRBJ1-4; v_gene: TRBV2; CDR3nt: TGTGCCAGCAGTGAAGGACTGACTGGCAGGGTGGTAAAACTGTTTTTT; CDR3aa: CASSEGLTGRVVKLFF
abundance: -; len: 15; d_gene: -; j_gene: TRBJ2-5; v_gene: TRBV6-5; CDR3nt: TGTGCCAGCAGCCAAGGGACCGACTATGAAGAGACCCAGTACTTC; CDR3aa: CASSQGTDYEETQYF
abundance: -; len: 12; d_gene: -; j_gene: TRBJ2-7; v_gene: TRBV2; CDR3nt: TGTGCCAGCAGTGAAACAGACTACGAGCAGTACTTC; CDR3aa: CASSETDYEQYF
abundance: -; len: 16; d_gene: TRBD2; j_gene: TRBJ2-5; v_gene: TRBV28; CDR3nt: TGTGCCAGCAGCCAGGGACTAGCGGGTAGTGGAGAGACCCAGTACTTC; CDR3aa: CASSQGLAGSGETQYF
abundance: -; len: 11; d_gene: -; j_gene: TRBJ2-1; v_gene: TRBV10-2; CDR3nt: TGCGCCAGCAGTGTAGGGGATGAGCAGTTCTTC; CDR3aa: CASSVGDEQFF
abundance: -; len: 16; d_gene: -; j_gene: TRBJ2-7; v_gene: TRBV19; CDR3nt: TGTGCCAGTAGTCCTTCCGCCGATAGCGCCAACTACGAGCAGTACTTC; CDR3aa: CASSPSADSANYEQYF
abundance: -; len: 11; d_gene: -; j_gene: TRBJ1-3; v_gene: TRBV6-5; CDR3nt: TGTGCCAGCTCCAGGGGAAACACCATATATTTT; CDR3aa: CASSRGNTIYF
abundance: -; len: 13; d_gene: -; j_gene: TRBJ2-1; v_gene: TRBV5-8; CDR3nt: TGTGCCAGCAGCTTGGAAAGTAGCGTTGAGCAGTTCTTC; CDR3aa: CASSLESSVEQFF
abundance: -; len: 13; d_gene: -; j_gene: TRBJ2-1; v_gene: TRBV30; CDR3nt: TGTGCCTGGAGTGTGGATACGGGGAATGAGCAGTTCTTC; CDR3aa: CAWSVDTGNEQFF
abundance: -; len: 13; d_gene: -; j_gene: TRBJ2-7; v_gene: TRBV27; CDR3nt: TGTGCCAGTAGGATGGAGGGGGCCTACGAGCAGTACTTC; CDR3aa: CASRMEGAYEQYF
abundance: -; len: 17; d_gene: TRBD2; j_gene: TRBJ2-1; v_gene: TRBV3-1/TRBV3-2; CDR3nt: TGTGCCAGCAGCCAAGATACGAGCGGGAGAGGTGACAATGAGCAGTTCTTC; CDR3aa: CASSQDTSGRGDNEQFF
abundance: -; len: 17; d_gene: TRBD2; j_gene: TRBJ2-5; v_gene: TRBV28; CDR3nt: TGTGCCAGCAGTTTATCGCGACTAGCGGGAACCCAAGAGACCCAGTACTTC; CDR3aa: CASSLSRLAGTQETQYF
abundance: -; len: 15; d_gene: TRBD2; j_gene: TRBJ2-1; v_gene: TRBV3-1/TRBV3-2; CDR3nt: TGTGCCAGCAGCTCTGGACTAGCGGGGGTGGATGAGCAGTTCTTC; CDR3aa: CASSSGLAGVDEQFF
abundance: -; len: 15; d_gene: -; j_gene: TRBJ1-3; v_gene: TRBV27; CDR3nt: TGTGCCAGCACCGCCACCTCCGGTGGCGGAAACACCATATATTTT; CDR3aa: CASTATSGGGNTIYF
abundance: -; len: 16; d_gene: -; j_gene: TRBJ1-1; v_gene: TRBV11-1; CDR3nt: TGTGCCAGCAGCCCTATGCGGGGTTTCATGAACACTGAAGCTTTCTTT; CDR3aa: CASSPMRGFMNTEAFF
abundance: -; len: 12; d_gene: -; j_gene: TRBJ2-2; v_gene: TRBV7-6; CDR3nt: TGTGCCAGCAGCCGGGGAACCGGGGAGCTGTTTTTT; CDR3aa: CASSRGTGELFF
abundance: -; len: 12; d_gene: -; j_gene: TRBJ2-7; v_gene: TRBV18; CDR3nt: TGTGCCAGCTCACCAGGAGCTAACGAGCAGTACTTC; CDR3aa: CASSPGANEQYF
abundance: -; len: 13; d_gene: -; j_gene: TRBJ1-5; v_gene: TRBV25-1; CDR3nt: TGTGCCAGCAGTGACGGGCAGGGGCAGCCCCAGCATTTT; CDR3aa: CASSDGQGQPQHF
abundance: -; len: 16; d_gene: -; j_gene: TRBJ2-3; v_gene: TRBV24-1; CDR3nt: TGTGCCACCAGTGATCACTACCCGACTAGCACAGATACGCAGTATTTT; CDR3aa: CATSDHYPTSTDTQYF
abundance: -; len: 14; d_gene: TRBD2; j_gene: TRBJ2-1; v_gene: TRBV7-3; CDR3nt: TGTGCCAGCAGCCTTGGACTAGCGGGGTCCTCCACCTTCTTC; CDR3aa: CASSLGLAGSSTFF
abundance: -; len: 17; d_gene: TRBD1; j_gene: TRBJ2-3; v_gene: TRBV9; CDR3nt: TGTGCCAGCAGCGTTCGCGCCGGGACAGGGAGCACAGATACGCAGTATTTT; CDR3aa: CASSVRAGTGSTDTQYF
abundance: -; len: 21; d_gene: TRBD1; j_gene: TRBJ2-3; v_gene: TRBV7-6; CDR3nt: TGTGCCAGCAGCTTAGCCACCGGGACAGGGGGAGCGGGAGATGAGGTAGATACGCAGTATTTT; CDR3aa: CASSLATGTGGAGDEVDTQYF
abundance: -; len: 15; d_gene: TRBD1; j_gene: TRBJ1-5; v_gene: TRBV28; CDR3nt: TGTGCCAGCAGGATGACAGGGCTGGGCAATCAGCCCCAGCATTTT; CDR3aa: CASRMTGLGNQPQHF